This record looks at one T cell receptor beta chain sequence and its context. Its recognized antigen is unknown. No much larger clone is present one base from it, and per-base qualities are unavailable. These data belong to a study of T cells in Graves' hyperthyroidism and ophthalmopathy (dated by TCRdb to about 2019). Study-level background: Peripheral blood samples were taken at the time of initial diagnosis, prior to any treatment. Prospective prediction of ophthalmopathy was tested in an independent validation cohort consisting of 18 to 20 hyperthyroidism patients and some 15 patients who later progressed to ophthalmopathy. The roughly 100 discovery patients were randomly split 7:3 into training and test sets. To identify TCR V-J signatures that set the groups apart, the researchers used a discovery cohort of roughly 100 patients, made up of about 44 with Graves' ophthalmopathy and some 60 with stable Graves' hyperthyroidism. Thyroid tissue and blood T-cell repertoires from about six Graves' hyperthyroidism patients were also compared in the study. After sampling, hyperthyroidism patients received methimazole starting at 30 mg daily, and ophthalmopathy patients received high-dose intravenous methylprednisolone. The paper reports TCR Vbeta CDR3 sequencing of some 140 peripheral blood samples: around 45 ophthalmopathy, about 75 hyperthyroidism and approximately 17 progressor patients. Results and caveats for the whole study, not just this receptor: Sample size was not statistically predetermined, and investigators were not blinded to group allocation. In validation, the model predicted progression to ophthalmopathy a median of roughly six months before onset, with about 64% sensitivity and just under 75% specificity. Most expanded thyroid clonotypes (frequency above 0.001) were also detected in blood, suggesting blood repertoires may reflect thyroid immune responses. A model built on a 13 V-J signature distinguished ophthalmopathy from stable hyperthyroidism, reaching 85% to 90% sensitivity and under 84% specificity in cross-validation and 80%/75% in testing.

The TCR beta CDR3 regions were amplified from RNA transcripts. A first-round RT-PCR of the TCR CDR3 used the HTBI primer set with the Qiagen OneStep RT-PCR kit. Libraries were constructed in a second round of multiplex PCR, after which size selection and purification were carried out. The libraries were sequenced on an Illumina HiSeq2000 using paired-end 100 bp reads. The paper's processing steps were these. SOAPnuke was used to process the raw data, with reads discarded if the reads contained adapters or uncalled bases, had a mean Phred below 15, or lacked an exact constant-primer or identifier match. High-quality paired reads were merged with COPE v1.2.5, and unique nucleotide sequences were defined as clonotypes. MiTCR v1.1 was used to align the clonotypes against IMGT TRBV, TRBD and TRBJ reference segments. The analysis included only V-J combinations with a frequency above 0.0001, which together covered around 99% of the repertoires. A TCS score was defined as the ratio between F50 (clonal expansion) and ExV (chaos), using BLOSUM62-based TCRdist between CDR3 peptides within each V-J. Welch's t-statistics and random forest reduced fewer than 600 V-J features to 10 to 15, which were used in a naive Bayes classifier (R e1071). Through fastp at Q25 and MiXCR, TCRdb rebuilt clones from the public reads, retaining in-frame beta chains. CDR3 protein sequences are deduplicated, and each keeps its most common genes and DNA. The V and J calls and clone size come from TCRdb's table, not from the authors' own analysis. The sample records roughly 520,000 distinct CDR3 sequences, roughly 24% of which are singletons. Over 9% of the sample lies in the top ten.

The CDR3 sequence holds 17 residues, the cysteine and phenylalanine included. The only DNA kept is the CDR3, 51 bases in frame from the first base. Taken from the germline V gene, the CDR1 and CDR2 loops are MGHRA and YSYEKL. V is cut by 0 bases and J by 0 bases, and the space between the germline ends is 14 bases. Ophthalmopathy patients had moderately to severely active disease, Clinical Activity Score of at least 3, NOSPECS grade of at least 4, and duration under 3 months. Any patient with an uncontrolled infection, another autoimmune disease, pregnancy or lactation was excluded. Diagnoses relied on clinical symptoms, serum thyroxine and TRAb, thyroid ultrasound and orbital computed tomography. PBMCs were separated from roughly 9.6 ml of fresh peripheral blood using Ficoll-Paque density gradient centrifugation. Trizol reagent was used to extract total RNA, and RNA quality was then checked on an Agilent 2100 Bioanalyzer.

The sequence is built from TRBV4-1 and TRBJ1-1; 5 matching bases give a weak D call of TRBD1. This clonotype was sampled from a woman in her twenties or thirties with Graves' ophthalmopathy. Sequenced sample: blood. CDR3 region: CASSQDGNAGMNTEAFF. The nucleotide sequence is TGCGCCAGCAGCCAAGATGGGAACGCAGGGATGAACACTGAAGCTTTCTTT.